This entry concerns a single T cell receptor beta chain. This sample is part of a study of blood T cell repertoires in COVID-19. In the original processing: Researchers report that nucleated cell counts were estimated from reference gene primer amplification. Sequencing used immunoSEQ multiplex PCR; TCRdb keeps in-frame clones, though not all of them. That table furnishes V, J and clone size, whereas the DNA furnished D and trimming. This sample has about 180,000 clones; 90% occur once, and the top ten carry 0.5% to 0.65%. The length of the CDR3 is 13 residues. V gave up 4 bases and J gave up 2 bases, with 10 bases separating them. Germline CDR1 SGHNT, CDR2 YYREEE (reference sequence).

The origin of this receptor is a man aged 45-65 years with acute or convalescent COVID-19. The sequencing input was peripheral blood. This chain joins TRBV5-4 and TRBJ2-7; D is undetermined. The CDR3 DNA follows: TGTGCCAGCAGCCAGGCCACGGCCTACGAGCAGTACTTC. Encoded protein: CASSQATAYEQYF.